The present T cell receptor (beta chain) was sequenced within a study of cytomegalovirus exposure and HLA in healthy donors. Findings and limits, study-wide: Most of the CMV-associated TCR beta chains (in a later analysis) appeared to be HLA-restricted. The presence/absence work took it that sequencing depth was about the same across donors.

As to this clone: Its target is not known. A junction end diverges from the germline sequence, so it may reflect a read error.

Both 60 Vbeta primers and 13 Jbeta primers went into the PCR. The table came from immunoSEQ multiplex PCR; TCRdb's copy has only in-frame clones and leaves some out. The sample carries around 140,000 clones, roughly 9.8% recorded once. CDR3 length: 10 residues. CDR1 is GTSNPN and CDR2 is SVGIG in the germline V gene (reference sequence). This clonotype was sampled from a man aged 45 to 65 in good health and CMV-seronegative. Sample: PBMCs. V is TRBV30 and J is TRBJ2-5, with D perhaps matching TRBD1 (5 bases). CDR3 coding DNA: TGTGCCTGGAAGGGGCGGATTACCCACTTC. It is translated as CAWKGRITHF. Full variable domain (rest looked up from reference TRBV30 and TRBJ2-5): SQTIHQWPATLVQPVGSPLSLECTVEGTSNPNLYWYRQAAGRGLQLLFYSVGIGQISSEVPQNLSASRPQDRQFILSSKKLLLSDSGFYLCAWKGRITHFGPGTRLLVL.